This T cell receptor (beta chain) came from a study of blood T cells in healthy people across ages. The use of a sample-barcoded 5' primer and a J-beta primer mix characterized a second PCR of roughly 6 to 11 cycles. A single record per CDR3 protein comes from TCRdb applying MiXCR to the 5' RACE reads. Of about 1.4 million distinct CDR3 sequences detected, approximately 59% appear once; the ten largest clones hold over 5.5%. In germline, CDR1 is GTSNPN, CDR2 SVGIG (reference sequence). V trimming: 4 bases; J trimming: 3 bases; junction bases outside the gene matches: 14. CDR3 length: 16 amino acids. Comment on this clonotype: Its specificity is unknown.

Notes on the study in general: More naive CD4+ cells and higher diversity were found in long-lived than in aged donors. It was held that diversity estimates obtained from one million T cells represented underestimates.

The chain joins TRBV30 to TRBJ1-1; 7 nucleotides align to TRBD1. Sequencing was carried out using blood. The TCR was taken from a man aged 18-30 years in good health. The CDR3 spells CAWTLGDRVFDTEAFF. The CDR3 DNA sequence: TGTGCCTGGACCCTGGGGGACAGAGTATTTGACACTGAAGCTTTCTTT.